Below, 17 T cell receptor beta chains from the same sample are listed, as sequenced in a study of blood T cell repertoires in COVID-19. The data were produced by immunoSEQ multiplex PCR, yet TCRdb's version contains in-frame clones alone and is incomplete. This table has 150,000 to 180,000 clones, roughly 84% appearing once. Specimen: peripheral blood. The receptors originated from a woman aged 55-70 years with COVID-19, enrolled during active disease.

The chain joins TRBV30 to TRBJ1-2; no clear D gene. Germline V gene data show CDR1 as GTSNPN and CDR2 as SVGIG (reference sequence). V lost 2 bases to trimming and J lost 4 bases, with 8 bases between them. CDR3 length: 12 residues. CDR3 coding DNA: TGTGCCTGGAGTAGCGATTCCTATGGCTACACCTTC. This codes for CAWSSDSYGYTF. The whole variable domain, remainder taken from reference TRBV30 and TRBJ1-2, is SQTIHQWPATLVQPVGSPLSLECTVEGTSNPNLYWYRQAAGRGLQLLFYSVGIGQISSEVPQNLSASRPQDRQFILSSKKLLLSDSGFYLCAWSSDSYGYTFGSGTRLTVV.

This sequence joins TRBV12-3 or TRBV12-4 and TRBJ1-3; 7 nucleotides line up with TRBD1. The CDR3 is 13 amino acids. Trimming took 11 bases from V and 2 from J; bases not matched to a gene: 6. CDR3 DNA: TGTGCCGATCTTGACAGGGCTGGAAACACCATATATTTT. As protein: CADLDRAGNTIYF.

This clone was found once. This chain links TRBV3-1 (or the pseudogene TRBV3-2) with TRBJ1-1; 9 nucleotides agree with TRBD1. V was clipped by 5 bases and J by 0 bases; unmatched bases: 7. The CDR3 has 16 amino acids. CDR1 and CDR2 from the germline V gene are LGHDT and YNNKEL (reference sequence). The CDR3 nucleotides are TGTGCCAGCAGCAGGCTACAGGGGGCGTTGAACACTGAAGCTTTCTTT. It encodes CASSRLQGALNTEAFF.

This chain joins TRBV6-6 and TRBJ2-7, with a weak D call TRBD2 (5 bases). The CDR3 contains 14 residues. Germline values: CDR1 MNHNY, CDR2 SVGAGI (reference sequence). V lost 7 bases and J lost 0, with 13 bases in between. The CDR3 region is CASTLSGGSYEQYF. Here the CDR3 DNA reads TGTGCCAGCACCCTAAGCGGAGGCTCCTACGAGCAGTACTTC.

The CDR3 loop reads CASSQNPRAEAFF. CDR3 bases: TGTGCCAGCAGCCAAAACCCGAGGGCTGAAGCTTTCTTT. This sequence joins TRBV3-1 (or the pseudogene TRBV3-2) and TRBJ1-1; D not certain. The CDR3 length is 13 residues. Trimming removed 2 bases at V and 6 bases at J, with 10 bases between. CDR1 is LGHDT, CDR2 YNNKEL, per germline (reference sequence).

The gene calls are TRBV30 and TRBJ2-5; D gene unclear. Germline-derived CDR1 and CDR2 are GTSNPN and SVGIG (reference sequence). Trimming took off 5 bases at V and 7 bases at J, with 17 bases between the two ends. There are 13 residues in the CDR3. CDR3: CAWEATGTGTQYF. DNA of the CDR3: TGTGCCTGGGAAGCTACGGGTACTGGGACCCAGTACTTC.

The chain uses TRBV5-6 and TRBJ1-5, with TRBD1 as a possible D gene (6 bases). The V end lost 2 bases, the J end lost 8 bases, and 8 bases lay between the germline ends. CDR1 SGHDT and CDR2 YYEEEE come from the germline V gene. This CDR3 comprises 12 residues. The CDR3: CASSFQGKPQHF. In DNA, the CDR3 is TGTGCCAGCAGCTTCCAGGGGAAGCCCCAGCATTTT. Using reference TRBV5-6 and TRBJ1-5 for the parts outside the CDR3, the full variable domain is DAGVTQSPTHLIKTRGQQVTLRCSPKSGHDTVSWYQQALGQGPQFIFQYYEEEERQRGNFPDRFSGHQFPNYSSELNVNALLLGDSALYLCASSFQGKPQHFGDGTRLSIL.

V gene TRBV25-1 combines with J gene TRBJ1-1, with D unresolved. This CDR3 is built from 15 residues. Trimming took off 4 bases at V and 0 bases at J, with 12 bases between the two ends. Germline lookup yields CDR1 MGHDK and CDR2 SYGVNS. CDR3 loop: CASSVSGIMNTEAFF. The CDR3 DNA follows: TGTGCCAGCAGTGTGTCTGGCATCATGAACACTGAAGCTTTCTTT.

This chain links TRBV5-4 with TRBJ2-5, with a possible D match to TRBD1 (6 bases). V was cut by 4 bases and J by 1 base, with 11 bases left in between. The CDR3 extends over 14 amino acids. CDR1 SGHNT and CDR2 YYREEE come from the germline V gene (reference sequence). The CDR3 loop reads CASSGGQFQETQYF. CDR3 coding DNA: TGTGCCAGCAGCGGTGGACAGTTCCAAGAGACCCAGTACTTC.

The CDR3 loop is CASSTGTGSYNEQFF. DNA of the CDR3: TGTGCCAGCAGCACCGGGACAGGCTCCTACAATGAGCAGTTCTTC. The chain employs TRBV6-4 and TRBJ2-1; 8 nucleotides align to TRBD1. After removal of 6 bases from V and 0 bases from J, the junction contained 4 bases not matched to a gene. Germline CDR1 reads MRHNA; CDR2 reads SNTAGT. The CDR3 runs to 15 residues.

J is TRBJ1-5 and V is TRBV3-1 (or the pseudogene TRBV3-2); tentatively, D is TRBD1 (6 bases). Germline CDR1 LGHDT, CDR2 YNNKEL (reference sequence). Trimming pared 3 bases from V and 6 bases from J, leaving 18 bases between. This CDR3 contains 16 residues. CDR3 in amino acids: CASSQGSPGVSQPQHF. CDR3 DNA sequence: TGTGCCAGCAGCCAGGGTAGTCCAGGGGTTTCTCAGCCCCAGCATTTT.

The rearrangement uses TRBV10-2 and TRBJ1-6; possibly TRBD1 for D (6 bases). The ends were cut back, 2 bases at V and 14 bases at J, with 13 bases in the middle. CDR3 length equals 13 residues. CDR1 and CDR2 from the germline V gene are WSHSY and SAAADI. Here the CDR3 DNA reads TGCGCCAGCAGTGAGCCCGGATGGGACACCCTCCACTTT. Its translation is CASSEPGWDTLHF.

This chain's CDR3 is CASRTGTYGYTF. The CDR3 bases are TGTGCCAGTAGGACAGGGACTTATGGCTACACCTTC. This chain links TRBV19 with TRBJ1-2, with 7 positions matching TRBD1. V lost 6 bases, J lost 5 bases, and 3 bases stayed unmatched. Germline CDR1 LNHDA, CDR2 SQIVND (reference sequence). The CDR3 consists of 12 residues.

This clone has at least ten counts. The CDR3 here is CAISVSGKGGEQYF. The CDR3 nucleotides are TGTGCCATCAGTGTATCGGGGAAGGGAGGCGAGCAGTACTTC. J is TRBJ2-7 and V is TRBV10-3; D is possibly TRBD2 (6 bases). The V end lost 4 bases, the J end lost 6 bases, and 16 bases lay between the germline ends. The CDR3 is 14 amino acids. Per germline, CDR1 ENHRY and CDR2 SYGVKD.

The V and J genes are TRBV3-1 (or the pseudogene TRBV3-2) and TRBJ1-5; no definite D call. The V end lost 1 base, the J end lost 2 bases, and 3 bases lay between the germline ends. The CDR3 covers 13 residues. Germline V gives CDR1 LGHDT, CDR2 YNNKEL (reference sequence). The CDR3 protein is CASSQVGNQPQHF. The CDR3 DNA reads as TGTGCCAGCAGCCAAGTAGGCAATCAGCCCCAGCATTTT.

CDR3 protein: CSASSAGRSQPQHF. The CDR3 DNA is TGCAGTGCTAGTAGTGCGGGGCGAAGTCAGCCCCAGCATTTT. The rearrangement joins TRBV20-1 to TRBJ1-5, with a tentative D call TRBD1 (5 bases). Germline CDR1 reads DFQATT; CDR2 reads SNEGSKA (reference sequence). The CDR3 totals 14 residues. The ends were cut back, 3 bases at V and 6 bases at J, with 15 bases in the middle.

V and J are TRBV5-1 and TRBJ2-2, with D possibly TRBD2 on 5 matching bases. V was clipped by 2 bases and J by 4 bases, with 15 bases between them. The germline V gene encodes CDR1 SGHRS and CDR2 YFSETQ. This CDR3 is built from 16 residues. The CDR3 DNA follows: TGCGCCAGCAGCTTAGAGGGTACCCGACCCACCGGGGAGCTGTTTTTT. It specifies CASSLEGTRPTGELFF.